This T cell receptor beta chain stems from a study of blood T cell repertoires in COVID-19. TCRdb keeps only in-frame clones here, not all; method: immunoSEQ multiplex PCR. Of roughly 120,000 clones listed, approximately 89% were seen once; the top ten hold around 3%. By sample share, this clone is medium-sized. CDR3 size: 14 residues. Deletions cut 2 bases from V and 11 bases from J, with 18 bases between. The germline CDR1 and CDR2 sequences are MDHEN and SYDVKM. This sequence joins TRBV28 and TRBJ1-1, with D maybe TRBD1 (5 bases). This receptor was taken from a woman older than 75 with COVID-19, enrolled during active disease. Sequencing was done on a sample of peripheral blood. This chain's CDR3 is CASSLMSAAGWAFF. DNA for the CDR3: TGTGCCAGCAGTTTAATGAGTGCGGCAGGGTGGGCTTTCTTT. The full variable domain, rest sourced from reference TRBV28 and TRBJ1-1, is DVKVTQSSRYLVKRTGEKVFLECVQDMDHENMFWYRQDPGLGLRLIYFSYDVKMKEKGDIPEGYSVSREKKERFSLILESASTNQTSMYLCASSLMSAAGWAFFGQGTRLTVV.